This section outlines one T cell receptor (beta chain) sequence together with its context. Its antigen is still unknown. Sequencing used immunoSEQ multiplex PCR; TCRdb keeps in-frame clones, though not all of them. The sample has 20,000 to 25,000 clones; roughly 80% are singletons. The V gene end was trimmed by 8 bases and the J gene end by 4 bases; junction bases not matched to a gene: 5. This CDR3 spans 13 amino acids. Germline lookup yields CDR1 MGHDK and CDR2 SYGVNS. Antigen-specific CD4+ T cells expanded by the ViraFEST assay with viral peptide pools were then sequenced. With 10 days of culture completed, CD4+ T cells were isolated. Vaccinees lacked prior SARS-CoV-2 infection and tested negative for nucleocapsid antibodies. Each well held around 2 million PBMC cultured with 8.5 to 10 ug/ml peptides and around 11 IU/ml IL-2. Cultures had half their medium replaced with IL-2 medium on days 3 and 7.

This record comes from a study of vaccination effects on CD4 cells after COVID-19. On the study more broadly: It was two doses of either the BNT162b2 or mRNA-1273 vaccine that participants received.

Regarding the study as a whole: The authors studied few convalescent patients and collected no early post-infection timepoints.

The sequence was obtained from a human donor who received a COVID-19 vaccine. The chain links TRBV25-1 to TRBJ2-7; 10 bases map to TRBD1. The sequenced sample was CD4+ T cells from PBMCs cultured with HCoV-NL63 spike peptides, obtained before COVID-19 vaccination. CDR3 region: CASRGTGVYEQYF. CDR3 coding DNA: TGTGCCAGCCGGGGGACAGGGGTTTACGAGCAGTACTTC.